This is a list of T cell receptor beta chains from one sample in a study of T cell responses to AZD1222 COVID-19 vaccine. TCRdb keeps only in-frame clones here, not all; method: immunoSEQ multiplex PCR. This table holds 240,000 or so clones, 80% to 95% found once. The sample in question was peripheral blood, obtained on day 0 of AZD1222 vaccination. All receptors come from an adult in good health. CDR3s include the opening cysteine and the closing phenylalanine or tryptophan. D genes are given only for firm matches. Size values are once, few and many counts, or a class for expanded clones, and some rows have none.

j_call: TRBJ2-3
cdr3_length: 12
v_call: TRBV5-6
clone_size: -
d_call: TRBD1
cdr3_nt: TGTGCCAGCGGACAGGGCACAGATACGCAGTATTTT
cdr3_aa: CASGQGTDTQYF

j_call: TRBJ1-2
cdr3_length: 14
v_call: TRBV14
clone_size: once
d_call: -
cdr3_nt: TGTGCCAGCAGCGCCGTGCAGACCAAATTTGGCTACACCTTC
cdr3_aa: CASSAVQTKFGYTF

j_call: TRBJ2-1
cdr3_length: 15
v_call: TRBV2
clone_size: -
d_call: TRBD2
cdr3_nt: TGTGCCAGCTCCCTCGAGGGGACTAGCGGCAATGAGCAGTTCTTC
cdr3_aa: CASSLEGTSGNEQFF

j_call: TRBJ1-1
cdr3_length: 15
v_call: TRBV9
clone_size: -
d_call: -
cdr3_nt: TGTGCCAGCAGCGGCGGTAGTAATAGAAACACTGAAGCTTTCTTT
cdr3_aa: CASSGGSNRNTEAFF

j_call: TRBJ2-3
cdr3_length: 16
v_call: TRBV7-2
clone_size: -
d_call: TRBD2
cdr3_nt: TGTGCCAGCAGCTTTAGCGGGAGGGCCCTAACAGATACGCAGTATTTT
cdr3_aa: CASSFSGRALTDTQYF

j_call: TRBJ1-2
cdr3_length: 15
v_call: TRBV14
clone_size: -
d_call: -
cdr3_nt: TGTGCCAGCAGCCAAGATCTCGGGGGGTATGCTGGCTACACCTTC
cdr3_aa: CASSQDLGGYAGYTF

j_call: TRBJ2-2
cdr3_length: 16
v_call: TRBV3-1/TRBV3-2
clone_size: -
d_call: TRBD2
cdr3_nt: TGTGCCAGCAGCCCAACTAGCGGGACGAACACCGGGGAGCTGTTTTTT
cdr3_aa: CASSPTSGTNTGELFF

j_call: TRBJ1-4
cdr3_length: 15
v_call: TRBV5-1
clone_size: -
d_call: -
cdr3_nt: TGCGCCAGCACTAATCAGGGAGGTACTAATGAAAAACTGTTTTTT
cdr3_aa: CASTNQGGTNEKLFF

j_call: TRBJ1-6
cdr3_length: 14
v_call: TRBV2
clone_size: -
d_call: -
cdr3_nt: TGTGCCAGCAGTGAAGCCGGTGGTGGTTCACCCCTCCACTTT
cdr3_aa: CASSEAGGGSPLHF

j_call: TRBJ2-1
cdr3_length: 11
v_call: TRBV20-1
clone_size: once
d_call: -
cdr3_nt: TGCAGTGCTAGAGATGTGGAGGTGCAGTTCTTC
cdr3_aa: CSARDVEVQFF

j_call: TRBJ2-1
cdr3_length: 17
v_call: TRBV19
clone_size: -
d_call: TRBD2
cdr3_nt: TGTGCCAGTAGTACGGGACTAGCGGGAGACCTCTACAATGAGCAGTTCTTC
cdr3_aa: CASSTGLAGDLYNEQFF

j_call: TRBJ1-1
cdr3_length: 15
v_call: TRBV30
clone_size: -
d_call: TRBD1
cdr3_nt: TGTGCCTGGAGTTTGATGAGGGGGCGGGTGACTGAAGCTTTCTTT
cdr3_aa: CAWSLMRGRVTEAFF

j_call: TRBJ2-7
cdr3_length: 16
v_call: TRBV4-2
clone_size: -
d_call: -
cdr3_nt: TGTGCCAGCAGCCAAGAACTAGCTTTTAGCTCCTACGAGCAGTACTTC
cdr3_aa: CASSQELAFSSYEQYF